Described below is a single TCR beta chain sequence and its context. The junction had 3 bases not matched to a gene; V was cut back by 4 bases and J by 1 base. CDR3 length: 16 residues. Germline-derived CDR1 and CDR2 are MGHDK and SYGVNS. All donors were Caucasian adults living in Nashville, Tennessee. Sequencing used immunoSEQ multiplex PCR; TCRdb keeps in-frame clones, though not all of them. The data hold some 1,400,000 clones, with more than 95% observed a single time. The data were taken from a study of shared clonotypes between healthy human individuals. The specimen sequenced was naive CD4+ T cells sorted from blood. Subset denoted: CD45RA+ positively selected. The receptor was derived from a man in his thirties or forties in good health. The J gene is TRBJ2-1, the V gene TRBV25-1; 11 positions agree with TRBD1. The CDR3 spells CASSAGTGGSYNEQFF. The CDR3 DNA reads as TGTGCCAGCAGTGCCGGGACAGGGGGATCCTACAATGAGCAGTTCTTC.